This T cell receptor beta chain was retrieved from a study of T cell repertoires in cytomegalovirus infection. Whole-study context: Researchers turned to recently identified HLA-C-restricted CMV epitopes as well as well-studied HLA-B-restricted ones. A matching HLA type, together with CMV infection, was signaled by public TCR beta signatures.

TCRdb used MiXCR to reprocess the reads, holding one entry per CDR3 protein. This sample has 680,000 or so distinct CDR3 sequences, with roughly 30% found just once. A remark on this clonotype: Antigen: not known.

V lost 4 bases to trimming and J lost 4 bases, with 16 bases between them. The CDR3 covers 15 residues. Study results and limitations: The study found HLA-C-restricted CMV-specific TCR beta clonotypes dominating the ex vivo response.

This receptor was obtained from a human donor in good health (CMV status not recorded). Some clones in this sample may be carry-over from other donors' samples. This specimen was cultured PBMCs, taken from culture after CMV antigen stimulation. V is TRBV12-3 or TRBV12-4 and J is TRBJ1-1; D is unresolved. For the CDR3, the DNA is TGTGCCAGCAGTTCCAGCCACGGGTACGCCACTGAAGCTTTCTTT. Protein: CASSSSHGYATEAFF.